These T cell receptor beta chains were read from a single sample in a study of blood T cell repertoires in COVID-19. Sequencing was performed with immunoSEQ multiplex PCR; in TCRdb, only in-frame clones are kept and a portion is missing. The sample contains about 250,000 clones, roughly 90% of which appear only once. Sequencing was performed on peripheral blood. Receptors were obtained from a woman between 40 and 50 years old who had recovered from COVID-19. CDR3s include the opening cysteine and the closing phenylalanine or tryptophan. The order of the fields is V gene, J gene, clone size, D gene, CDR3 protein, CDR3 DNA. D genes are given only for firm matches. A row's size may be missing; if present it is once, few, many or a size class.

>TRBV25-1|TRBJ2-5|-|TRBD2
CASSDGLAGETQYF
TGTGCCAGCAGTGACGGACTAGCGGGAGAGACCCAGTACTTC
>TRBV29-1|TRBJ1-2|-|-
CSVGGRNYGYTF
TGCAGCGTTGGAGGGAGGAACTATGGCTACACCTTC
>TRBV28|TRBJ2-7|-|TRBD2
CASIPGGERSYEQYF
TGTGCCAGCATCCCCGGGGGGGAGCGGAGTTACGAGCAGTACTTC
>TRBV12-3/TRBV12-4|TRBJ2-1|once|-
CASSLAGEQFF
TGTGCCAGCAGTTTAGCCGGTGAGCAGTTCTTC
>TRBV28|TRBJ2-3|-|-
CASSFRLDLTDTQYF
TGTGCCAGCAGTTTCCGACTAGACCTCACAGATACGCAGTATTTT
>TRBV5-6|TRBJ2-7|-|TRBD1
CASSLSFGTDYEQYF
TGTGCCAGCAGCTTATCTTTCGGGACAGACTACGAGCAGTACTTC
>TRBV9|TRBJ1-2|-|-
CASSGNRQTPWRPLGYTF
TGTGCCAGCAGCGGCAACAGACAGACCCCCTGGAGACCCTTAGGCTACACCTTC
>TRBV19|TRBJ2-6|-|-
CASEQRGSGANVLTF
TGTGCCAGCGAACAACGGGGCTCTGGGGCCAACGTCCTGACTTTC
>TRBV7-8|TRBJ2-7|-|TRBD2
CASSIWGLEDTYEQYF
TGTGCCAGCAGCATATGGGGACTAGAGGATACCTACGAGCAGTACTTC
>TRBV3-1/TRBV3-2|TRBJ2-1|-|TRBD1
CASRNVGAGGRNEQFF
TGTGCCAGCAGAAACGTAGGGGCAGGGGGCCGGAATGAGCAGTTCTTC
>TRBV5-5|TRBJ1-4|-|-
CASSLVPTAGGASNEKLFF
TGTGCCAGCAGCTTGGTCCCGACAGCCGGTGGGGCCTCCAATGAAAAACTGTTTTTT
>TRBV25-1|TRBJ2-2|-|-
CASTRQETGELFF
TGTGCCAGCACCCGACAGGAAACCGGGGAGCTGTTTTTT
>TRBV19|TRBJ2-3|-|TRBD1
CASGQGTDTQYF
TGTGCCAGTGGACAGGGGACAGATACGCAGTATTTT
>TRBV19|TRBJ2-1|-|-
CASSKGSGEQFF
TGTGCCAGTAGTAAAGGGAGTGGTGAGCAGTTCTTC
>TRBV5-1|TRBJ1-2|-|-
CASRWSQSEGYTF
TGCGCCAGCAGGTGGTCCCAATCTGAGGGCTACACCTTC
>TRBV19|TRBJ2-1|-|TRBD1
CASRDRVIGNEQFF
TGTGCCAGTAGAGACAGGGTCATCGGCAATGAGCAGTTCTTC
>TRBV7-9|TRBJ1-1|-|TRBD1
CASSLEGQGYIASEAFF
TGTGCCAGCAGCTTAGAAGGACAGGGGTACATAGCGTCTGAAGCTTTCTTT
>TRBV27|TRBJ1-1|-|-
CASSSSAWRNTEAFF
TGTGCCAGCAGTTCCTCAGCGTGGAGGAACACTGAAGCTTTCTTT
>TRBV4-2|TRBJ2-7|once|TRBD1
CASSQLAGGLGYEQYF
TGTGCCAGCAGCCAACTAGCAGGGGGATTAGGCTACGAGCAGTACTTC
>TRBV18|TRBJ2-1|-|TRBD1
CASSTAQGIEQFF
TGTGCCAGCTCAACGGCACAGGGGATTGAGCAGTTCTTC
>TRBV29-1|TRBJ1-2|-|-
CSVGEDYGYTF
TGCAGCGTTGGGGAGGACTATGGCTACACCTTC
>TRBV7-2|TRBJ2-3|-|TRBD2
CASSLAGGPHTQYF
TGTGCCAGCAGCCTAGCGGGAGGGCCGCATACGCAGTATTTT
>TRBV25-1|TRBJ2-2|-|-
CASSEAVQGTGGELFF
TGTGCCAGCAGTGAAGCCGTACAGGGTACCGGCGGGGAGCTGTTTTTT
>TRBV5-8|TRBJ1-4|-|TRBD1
CASSGRPGQGASNEKLFF
TGTGCCAGCAGCGGAAGACCGGGACAGGGGGCATCTAATGAAAAACTGTTTTTT
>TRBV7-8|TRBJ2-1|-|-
CASGGDRSYNEQFF
TGTGCCTCCGGGGGAGACCGCTCCTACAATGAGCAGTTCTTC
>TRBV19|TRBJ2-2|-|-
CASSIGSSGELFF
TGTGCCAGTAGTATAGGAAGCTCCGGGGAGCTGTTTTTT
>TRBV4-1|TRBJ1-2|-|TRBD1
CASSQDRGSEGYTF
TGCGCCAGCAGCCAGGACAGGGGCTCTGAGGGCTACACCTTC